The rows below give T cell receptor beta chains drawn from one sample of a study of breast tumors, draining lymph nodes, adjacent tissues. Via MiXCR, TCRdb re-called the multiplex PCR reads, giving one row per CDR3 protein. The sample records approximately 90,000 distinct CDR3 sequences, around 29% being singletons. The sequenced sample was axillary lymph node tissue. These receptors came from a female donor with breast cancer. Some clones in this sample may be carry-over from other donors' samples. CDR3s include the opening cysteine and the closing phenylalanine or tryptophan. The D gene is left open where the match is weak. Only some rows state a clone size, as once, few, many or a class for expanded clones.

J: TRBJ1-3; V: TRBV7-2; D: -; size: many; CDR3: CASSGRQFSGNTIYF; DNA: TGTGCCAGCAGCGGACGACAGTTTTCTGGAAACACCATATATTTT
J: TRBJ2-7; V: TRBV25-1; D: TRBD1; size: many; CDR3: CASSALPGQGPNEQYF; DNA: TGTGCCAGCAGTGCCCTACCGGGACAGGGACCAAACGAGCAGTACTTC
J: TRBJ2-7; V: TRBV5-6; D: -; size: many; CDR3: CASSLEHEQYF; DNA: TGTGCCAGCAGCTTGGAACACGAGCAGTACTTC
J: TRBJ1-1; V: TRBV7-9; D: -; size: few; CDR3: CASEGAMSTEAFF; DNA: TGTGCCAGCGAAGGAGCCATGAGCACTGAAGCTTTCTTT
J: TRBJ2-1; V: TRBV7-9; D: TRBD2; size: many; CDR3: CASSRLGLAGVEQFF; DNA: TGTGCCAGCAGCCGCTTGGGACTAGCGGGAGTTGAGCAGTTCTTC
J: TRBJ2-7; V: TRBV19; D: -; size: many; CDR3: CASSPFYSTIYEQYF; DNA: TGTGCCAGTAGTCCCTTTTATTCGACGATCTACGAGCAGTACTTC
J: TRBJ2-3; V: TRBV12-3/TRBV12-4; D: -; size: many; CDR3: CASSRQVSGTDTQYF; DNA: TGTGCCAGCAGTAGGCAGGTGTCCGGCACAGATACGCAGTATTTT
J: TRBJ1-3; V: TRBV30; D: -; size: -; CDR3: CAWSVRATPGNTIYF; DNA: TGTGCCTGGAGTGTGAGGGCAACGCCTGGAAACACCATATATTTT
J: TRBJ1-6; V: TRBV28; D: -; size: many; CDR3: CASSSVESSYNSPLHF; DNA: TGTGCCAGCAGCTCAGTCGAGAGCTCCTATAATTCACCCCTCCACTTT
J: TRBJ2-3; V: TRBV20-1; D: TRBD2; size: -; CDR3: CSAGRLAGAPTDTQYF; DNA: TGCAGTGCTGGACGACTAGCGGGAGCACCCACAGATACGCAGTATTTT
J: TRBJ1-3; V: TRBV5-1; D: -; size: -; CDR3: CASSLAGGSGSTIHF; DNA: TGCGCCAGCAGCTTGGCCGGGGGCAGTGGAAGCACCATACATTTT
J: TRBJ1-5; V: TRBV19; D: TRBD1; size: many; CDR3: CASSISRDSKGQPQHF; DNA: TGTGCCAGTAGTATAAGCCGGGACAGTAAGGGTCAGCCCCAGCATTTT